One and the same sample provided the 20 T cell receptor beta chains below, sequenced in a study of T cell changes during pregnancy in multiple sclerosis. The method was immunoSEQ multiplex PCR; TCRdb's version includes in-frame clones alone and lacks a portion of them. The table includes around 70,000 clones, about nine tenths detected once. Sequencing used CD4+ T cells from peripheral blood mononuclear cells, obtained after pregnancy. These TCRs come from a female donor with multiple sclerosis, enrolled in a pregnancy study.

The chain carries TRBV5-1 and TRBJ2-3; weak D call: TRBD1 (8 bases). The V end lost 1 base, the J end lost 6 bases, and 18 bases lay between the germline ends. The CDR3 is 16 amino acids. Germline V CDR1 and CDR2: SGHRS, YFSETQ. CDR3 sequence reads: CASSLTGGVGGDTQYF. DNA for the CDR3: TGCGCCAGCAGCTTGACAGGGGGGGTAGGAGGTGATACGCAGTATTTT.

V gene TRBV5-1 combines with J gene TRBJ2-2, with a tentative D call TRBD1 (6 bases). This CDR3 region has 15 residues. Germline V lookup: CDR1 SGHRS, CDR2 YFSETQ. Trimming removed 4 bases at V and 5 bases at J, with 15 bases between. CDR3 DNA: TGCGCCAGCAGCCACCGGGACGGGACAACCGGGGAGCTGTTTTTT. This codes for CASSHRDGTTGELFF.

This chain links TRBV5-1 with TRBJ1-6, with D maybe TRBD1 (5 bases). The germline V gene encodes CDR1 SGHRS and CDR2 YFSETQ. The CDR3 is 14 amino acids. V lost 0 bases and J 5 bases, leaving 6 bases between the germline ends. DNA for the CDR3: TGCGCCAGCAGCTTGGAAGGGGATAATTCACCCCTCCACTTT. Its protein product is CASSLEGDNSPLHF.

The chain is built from TRBV5-1 and TRBJ2-7; TRBD2 agrees at 8 bases. With V trimmed by 4 bases and J by 2 bases, 8 bases remained unmatched. Germline CDR1 is SGHRS and CDR2 is YFSETQ. The CDR3 length is 15 residues. In nucleotides, the CDR3 is TGCGCCAGCAGCCGTAGGCAAGCGGGGGCCTACGAGCAGTACTTC. Its protein is CASSRRQAGAYEQYF. Together with reference TRBV5-1 and TRBJ2-7, the CDR3 gives the full variable domain: KAGVTQTPRYLIKTRGQQVTLSCSPISGHRSVSWYQQTPGQGLQFLFEYFSETQRNKGNFPGRFSGRQFSNSRSEMNVSTLELGDSALYLCASSRRQAGAYEQYFGPGTRLTVT.

V is TRBV4-2 and J is TRBJ2-1; 9 bases match TRBD2. The germline V gene has CDR1 LGHNA and CDR2 YNFKEQ. The CDR3 consists of 17 residues. V gave up 0 bases and J gave up 7 bases; unmatched junction bases: 10. The chain's CDR3 is CASSQDQRGAPKNEQFF. DNA for the CDR3: TGTGCCAGCAGCCAAGATCAGCGGGGGGCCCCGAAGAATGAGCAGTTCTTC.

This rearrangement joins TRBV29-1 to TRBJ1-2; 9 bases match TRBD1. CDR3 length: 14 residues. The junction had 9 bases not matched to a gene; V was cut back by 1 base and J by 9 bases. Germline V gene lookup returns CDR1 SQVTM and CDR2 ANQGSEA. CDR3 DNA: TGCAGCGTTGAAGGTGACGGACAGGGGATGAGCTACACCTTC. It is translated as CSVEGDGQGMSYTF.

V is TRBV10-3 and J is TRBJ2-2, with 10 bases matching TRBD1. The V gene end was trimmed by 6 bases and the J gene end by 4 bases; junction bases not matched to a gene: 2. Looked up from germline, CDR1 is ENHRY and CDR2 is SYGVKD. This CDR3 has 14 residues. CDR3 DNA: TGTGCCATCAGGACAGGGGGCGGCACCGGGGAGCTGTTTTTT. Amino acids: CAIRTGGGTGELFF.

J is TRBJ2-3 and V is TRBV7-7, with D possibly TRBD2 on 5 matching bases. Germline V gives CDR1 SSHAT, CDR2 FNYEAQ (reference sequence). The V gene lost 5 bases and the J gene lost 1 base, with 7 bases spanning the gap. This CDR3 is 13 amino acids long. CDR3 in amino acids: CASSPRGTDTQYF. The CDR3 nucleotides are TGTGCCAGCAGCCCGCGGGGCACAGATACGCAGTATTTT.

The V gene is TRBV9, the J gene TRBJ2-2; D not certain. Between the trimmed V and J ends, which lost 6 bases and 0 bases, there was a span of 18 bases. The CDR3 is made up of 17 amino acids. Germline loops: CDR1 SGDLS, CDR2 YYNGEE. This CDR3 is CASILNGLTSNTGELFF. In nucleotides, the CDR3 is TGTGCCAGCATACTGAATGGGCTTACCTCGAACACCGGGGAGCTGTTTTTT.

This clone was seen a few times. This chain links TRBV12-5 with TRBJ1-1; 8 positions match TRBD1. The CDR3 runs 13 residues. Germline lookup yields CDR1 LGHNT and CDR2 FRNRAP. V shed 10 bases, J shed 1 base, and the junction held 5 bases outside the gene matches. The chain's CDR3 is CAIKDRANTEAFF. As DNA, the CDR3 is TGTGCTATTAAGGACAGGGCGAACACTGAAGCTTTCTTT.

The V and J genes are TRBV27 and TRBJ1-2, with D perhaps TRBD1 (6 bases). V lost 6 bases to trimming and J lost 2 bases, with 16 bases between them. Germline lookup yields CDR1 MNHEY and CDR2 SMNVEV (reference sequence). This CDR3 comprises 15 residues. The CDR3 coding sequence is TGTGCCAGCAGAGCTACAGGGCCAATCAACTATGGCTACACCTTC. This translates into CASRATGPINYGYTF.

This clone has just one count. This sequence joins TRBV6-1 and TRBJ2-2; 8 nucleotides match TRBD2. Germline values: CDR1 MNHNS, CDR2 SASEGT. With V trimmed by 0 bases and J by 7 bases, 13 bases remained unmatched. The CDR3 consists of 18 residues. The CDR3 reads CASSEAPVTGGPVGELFF. The DNA of the CDR3 is TGTGCCAGCAGTGAAGCGCCAGTAACGGGGGGGCCGGTCGGGGAGCTGTTTTTT.

This rearrangement joins TRBV4-2 to TRBJ1-5; D is possibly TRBD1 (6 bases). The CDR3 totals 17 residues. V was cut by 1 base and J by 3 bases, with 16 bases left in between. Germline V gene lookup returns CDR1 LGHNA and CDR2 YNFKEQ. CDR3 sequence (DNA): TGTGCCAGCAGCCAAGGTGTTGGGGGCCGCCTCAATCAGCCCCAGCATTTT. This encodes CASSQGVGGRLNQPQHF.

Here the CDR3 DNA reads TGTGCCAGCAGTGTGTCTAGCGGGGGCGAGCAGTTCTTC. Amino acids: CASSVSSGGEQFF. This chain links TRBV2 with TRBJ2-1, with 10 bases fitting TRBD2. Germline V lookup: CDR1 SNHLY, CDR2 FYNNEI. With V trimmed by 4 bases and J by 10 bases, 4 bases remained unmatched. There are 13 residues in the CDR3.

The rearrangement joins TRBV7-3 to TRBJ1-1; D not resolved. Deletions cut 3 bases from V and 4 bases from J, with 9 bases between. From germline, CDR1 is SGHTA and CDR2 FQGTGA. The CDR3 extends over 13 amino acids. CDR3 DNA sequence: TGTGCCAGCAGCTTGAATCGGGGCACTGAAGCTTTCTTT. Translated, it gives CASSLNRGTEAFF.

The rearrangement uses TRBV5-4 and TRBJ2-3; D possibly corresponds to TRBD2 (6 bases). The V and J ends lost 1 base and 0 bases respectively, with 9 bases between them. Germline loops: CDR1 SGHNT, CDR2 YYREEE (reference sequence). The CDR3 contains 15 residues. CDR3 amino acids: CASSLKGTSTDTQYF. CDR3 nucleotide sequence: TGTGCCAGCAGCTTGAAGGGGACTAGCACAGATACGCAGTATTTT.

V usage is TRBV7-9 and J usage is TRBJ2-2, with D perhaps TRBD2 (7 bases). The germline V gene encodes CDR1 SEHNR and CDR2 FQNEAQ (reference sequence). With 4 bases removed from V and 4 bases from J, the gap between germline ends came to 22 bases. The length of the CDR3 is 18 residues. CDR3 region: CASSSPRGGGTVTGELFF. In DNA, the CDR3 is TGTGCCAGCAGCTCCCCGAGGGGGGGAGGAACGGTCACCGGGGAGCTGTTTTTT.

The CDR3 region is CATRPDRGYEKLFF. The CDR3 DNA follows: TGTGCCACAAGACCGGACAGGGGTTACGAAAAACTGTTTTTT. J is TRBJ1-4 and V is TRBV10-3; 9 positions match TRBD1. J was trimmed by 8 bases and V by 10 bases; bases with no gene match: 11. Germline V CDR1 and CDR2: ENHRY, SYGVKD. This CDR3 has 14 amino acids.

This chain connects TRBV6-5 to TRBJ2-5; no clear D. The V gene lost 0 bases and the J gene lost 0 bases, with 5 bases spanning the gap. CDR3 length: 14 amino acids. Per germline, CDR1 MNHEY and CDR2 SVGAGI. The CDR3 spells CASSYSGYQETQYF. The CDR3 DNA follows: TGTGCCAGCAGTTACTCGGGCTACCAAGAGACCCAGTACTTC.

This rearrangement joins TRBV5-1 to TRBJ2-1; TRBD2 aligns across 7 bases. Germline CDR1 is SGHRS and CDR2 is YFSETQ. J lost 2 bases, V lost 0 bases, and 8 bases had no gene match. This CDR3 is built from 17 residues. The CDR3 here is CASSLASGPYTYNEQFF. As DNA, the CDR3 is TGCGCCAGCAGCTTGGCTAGCGGTCCCTATACCTACAATGAGCAGTTCTTC.